The 32 T cell receptor beta chains below come from one sample, sequenced in a study of blood T cell repertoires in COVID-19 (dated by TCRdb to 2020 to 2021). Libraries came from the immunoSEQ multiplex PCR assay. TCRdb holds this immuneACCESS table with in-frame rearrangements only. Some clones are missing; in checked studies, unresolved V genes explain under half, and the rest has no known cause. The sample profile shows roughly 40,000 clones; roughly 88% of them were found once. Of the sample, 9% falls within the top ten clones. The sample comprised peripheral blood. The receptor set was obtained from a woman aged 70-85 years with acute or convalescent COVID-19.

This chain links TRBV4-3 with TRBJ1-6, with no clear D. Per germline, CDR1 LGHNA and CDR2 YSLEER. This CDR3 has 13 residues. Trimming left V 1 base short and J 6 bases short, with 4 bases between. CDR3 coding DNA: TGCGCCAGCAGCCAAGTCGGTAATTCACCCCTCCACTTT. Residues: CASSQVGNSPLHF.

This clone was seen once. The rearrangement links TRBV7-2 to TRBJ2-1; 7 bases agree with TRBD1. V lost 5 bases and J lost 8; bases outside the gene matches: 15. Per germline, CDR1 SGHTA and CDR2 FQGNSA. The CDR3 length is 16 residues. CDR3 coding DNA: TGTGCCAGCAGCCCCCGGCCCGGGACAGCGAGCGATGAGCAGTTCTTC. Residues: CASSPRPGTASDEQFF.

The CDR3 here is CASSLALPAGVWETQYF. The CDR3 DNA sequence: TGTGCCAGCAGCTTAGCGCTCCCAGCGGGGGTTTGGGAGACCCAGTACTTC. The chain uses TRBV7-2 and TRBJ2-5; 8 bases match TRBD2. Germline V gene sequence: CDR1 SGHTA, CDR2 FQGNSA. This CDR3 comprises 17 residues. V lost 0 bases to trimming and J lost 5 bases; unmatched junction nucleotides: 11. Full variable domain (outside the CDR3, taken from reference TRBV7-2 and TRBJ2-5): GAGVSQSPSNKVTEKGKDVELRCDPISGHTALYWYRQSLGQGLEFLIYFQGNSAPDKSGLPSDRFSAERTGGSVSTLTIQRTQQEDSAVYLCASSLALPAGVWETQYFGPGTRLLVL.

The chain has TRBV11-3 and TRBJ2-5; TRBD2 might be the D (6 bases). Trimming cost V 5 bases and J 7 bases, with 14 bases left between them. The germline V gene encodes CDR1 SGHNT and CDR2 YENEEA. This CDR3 region has 13 residues. CDR3 nucleotides: TGTGCCAGCAGCCCGCGGGACGGCCGGACCCAGTACTTC. It translates to CASSPRDGRTQYF.

The gene calls are TRBV18 and TRBJ2-7; TRBD1 agrees at 9 bases. J lost 5 bases, V lost 3 bases, and 2 bases had no gene match. Germline V lookup: CDR1 KGHSH, CDR2 LQKENI. The CDR3 covers 13 residues. The CDR3 DNA reads TGTGCCAGCTCACCGGGGACAGGGAACGAGCAGTACGTC. It translates to CASSPGTGNEQYV.

This chain connects TRBV7-2 to TRBJ1-6, with 8 bases matching TRBD1. Germline V gene sequence: CDR1 SGHTA, CDR2 FQGNSA. CDR3 size: 15 residues. The V segment lost 4 bases and the J segment 9 bases; nucleotides outside the gene matches: 8. The CDR3 sequence: CASSSGTGGSSPLHF. DNA of the CDR3: TGTGCCAGCAGCTCGGGGACAGGCGGCTCTTCACCCCTCCACTTT.

The V and J genes are TRBV7-3 and TRBJ2-2; D call uncertain. V dropped 8 bases and J dropped 2 bases, with 12 bases sitting between them. This CDR3 has 14 amino acids. Germline V gene data show CDR1 as SGHTA and CDR2 as FQGTGA. CDR3 loop: CASGRTVNTGELFF. The DNA of the CDR3 is TGTGCCAGCGGTCGAACAGTCAACACCGGGGAGCTGTTTTTT.

This chain uses TRBV12-3 or TRBV12-4 with TRBJ1-5; the match to TRBD1 covers 8 bases. V shed 4 bases, J shed 5 bases, and the junction held 1 base outside the gene matches. CDR3 length: 13 amino acids. The CDR3 sequence is CASSSGGDQPQHF. DNA for the CDR3: TGTGCCAGCAGTTCAGGGGGCGATCAGCCCCAGCATTTT.

V and J are TRBV19 and TRBJ1-2; 9 nucleotides match TRBD1. Germline loops: CDR1 LNHDA, CDR2 SQIVND (reference sequence). This CDR3 contains 14 residues. J lost 4 bases, V lost 4 bases, and 4 bases had no gene match. The CDR3 nucleotides are TGTGCCAGTAGTAGCCGGGACAGGGTCTATGGCTACACCTTC. Amino acids: CASSSRDRVYGYTF.

J is TRBJ2-1 and V is TRBV7-3, with 11 positions matching TRBD2. Germline V gene data show CDR1 as SGHTA and CDR2 as FQGTGA. CDR3 length equals 16 residues. Trimming at V came to 4 bases and at J to 7 bases, leaving 9 bases not matched to a gene. Here the CDR3 reads CASSSDSGRAGNEQFF. The CDR3 nucleotides are TGTGCCAGCAGCTCCGATAGCGGGAGGGCCGGGAATGAGCAGTTCTTC.

This clone has only one observation. The V and J genes are TRBV7-2 and TRBJ1-1; 8 bases fit TRBD1. Germline values: CDR1 SGHTA, CDR2 FQGNSA. The junction had 9 bases not matched to a gene; V was cut back by 5 bases and J by 1 base. The CDR3 length is 16 residues. CDR3 bases: TGTGCCAGCAGCATCGCAGGGGGCGGGTGGAACACTGAAGCTTTCTTT. Protein sequence: CASSIAGGGWNTEAFF.

The chain has TRBV7-2 and TRBJ1-2; 11 bases are a match to TRBD1. There are 14 residues in the CDR3. Unmatched junction bases numbered 2, after V lost 4 bases and J lost 4 bases. Germline lookup yields CDR1 SGHTA and CDR2 FQGNSA. CDR3 in DNA: TGTGCCAGCAGCTCCGGGACAGGGGGCTATGGCTACACCTTC. Protein sequence: CASSSGTGGYGYTF.

Only a few counts were recorded for this clone. This chain links TRBV13 with TRBJ1-1; a weak D match, TRBD1 (5 bases). CDR1 and CDR2 from the germline V gene are PRHDT and FYEKMQ (reference sequence). This CDR3 region has 14 residues. Trimming shortened V by 4 bases and J by 5 bases, and 14 bases separated the two germline ends. The CDR3 DNA is TGTGCCAGCAGCTCCGACTCGGAGGGGACTGAAGCTTTCTTT. Encoded protein: CASSSDSEGTEAFF.

The gene calls are TRBV19 and TRBJ1-2; weak D call: TRBD1 (5 bases). The CDR3 is made up of 16 amino acids. The germline V and J ends were trimmed by 2 bases and 4 bases, with 17 bases remaining between them. The germline CDR1 and CDR2 sequences are LNHDA and SQIVND (reference sequence). The CDR3 DNA reads as TGTGCCAGTAGTATAACAGATGGGCAGGGAAGCTATGGCTACACCTTC. Translated, it gives CASSITDGQGSYGYTF.

The V call is TRBV10-3, the J call TRBJ1-2; 10 positions match TRBD1. The J segment lost 2 bases and the V segment lost 8 bases, leaving 8 bases of the junction unmatched. From germline, CDR1 is ENHRY and CDR2 SYGVKD. The length of the CDR3 is 15 residues. The CDR3 loop reads CAIWGQGPINYGYTF. DNA for the CDR3: TGTGCCATCTGGGGACAGGGGCCCATCAACTATGGCTACACCTTC.

V gene TRBV15 combines with J gene TRBJ2-1; 11 bases line up with TRBD2. CDR1 and CDR2 (germline): LNHNV, YYDKDF (reference sequence). CDR3 length: 15 residues. V shed 5 bases, J shed 4 bases, and the junction held 4 bases outside the gene matches. The CDR3 nucleotides read TGTGCCACCAGCTTCGGGACTAGCGGTTACAATGAGCAGTTCTTC. Its translation is CATSFGTSGYNEQFF.

This chain links TRBV5-1 with TRBJ2-2; 7 nucleotides match TRBD2. The CDR3 extends over 14 amino acids. Germline V gene data show CDR1 as SGHRS and CDR2 as YFSETQ. V shed 4 bases and J 0 bases; nucleotides not matched to a gene: 0. The CDR3 bases are TGCGCCAGCAGCGGGGGGGCGAACACCGGGGAGCTGTTTTTT. It specifies CASSGGANTGELFF.

This CDR3 is CASSQTLEQFF. DNA for the CDR3: TGTGCCAGCAGCCAAACCCTAGAGCAGTTCTTC. The rearrangement joins TRBV3-1 (or the pseudogene TRBV3-2) to TRBJ2-1; D is uncertain. This CDR3 is 11 amino acids long. Trimming cost V 2 bases and J 10 bases, with 6 bases left between them. CDR1 and CDR2 from the germline V gene are LGHDT and YNNKEL (reference sequence).

The J gene is TRBJ2-1, the V gene TRBV7-2, with a tentative D call TRBD1 (5 bases). V shed 1 base and J shed 2 bases, with 9 bases lying between them. Germline loops: CDR1 SGHTA, CDR2 FQGNSA. The CDR3 length is 15 residues. The CDR3: CASSLEGSAYNEQFF. CDR3 bases: TGTGCCAGCAGCTTAGAGGGGTCCGCCTACAATGAGCAGTTCTTC.

The J gene is TRBJ1-5, the V gene TRBV19, with D unclear. The germline gives CDR1 LNHDA, CDR2 SQIVND (reference sequence). This CDR3 region has 11 residues. Trimming stripped 4 bases from V and 7 bases from J, with 5 bases between. CDR3 DNA sequence: TGTGCCAGTAGTAGCGGACAGCCCCAGCATTTT. This codes for CASSSGQPQHF.

This chain connects TRBV5-6 to TRBJ2-2; TRBD1 might be the D (6 bases). Germline V gene data show CDR1 as SGHDT and CDR2 as YYEEEE. With 0 bases removed from V and 5 bases from J, the gap between germline ends came to 8 bases. The CDR3 is made up of 14 amino acids. The CDR3 coding sequence is TGTGCCAGCAGCTTGGGGCAGGGGACCGGGGAGCTGTTTTTT. As protein: CASSLGQGTGELFF.

J is TRBJ1-4 and V is TRBV10-3; D is perhaps TRBD1 (5 bases). Trimming removed 0 bases at V and 8 bases at J, with 13 bases between. The V gene's germline CDR1 is ENHRY and CDR2 SYGVKD. There are 15 residues in the CDR3. The CDR3 is CAISESRGGYEKLFF. CDR3 sequence (DNA): TGTGCCATCAGTGAGTCTAGGGGTGGTTACGAAAAACTGTTTTTT.

This chain uses TRBV7-8 with TRBJ2-2, with 7 positions matching TRBD1. Losses at the gene ends were 1 base for V and 4 bases for J; bases not matched to a gene: 15. The CDR3 has 19 residues. Germline V lookup: CDR1 SGHVS, CDR2 FQNEAQ. DNA of the CDR3: TGTGCCAGCAGCTTAGAGGGCAGGGGGAGTTTCCGGAGCACCGGGGAGCTGTTTTTT. Protein: CASSLEGRGSFRSTGELFF.

This clone was detected only once. The V gene is TRBV28, the J gene TRBJ2-2; D may be TRBD2 (6 bases). CDR3 length equals 13 residues. Trimming stripped 3 bases from V and 7 bases from J, with 9 bases between. In germline, CDR1 is MDHEN, CDR2 SYDVKM. The CDR3 DNA reads TGTGCCAGCAGTTTCCGGGGGAACGGGGAGCTGTTTTTT. This encodes CASSFRGNGELFF.

This rearrangement joins TRBV11-3 to TRBJ2-7, with D possibly matching TRBD1 (6 bases). This CDR3 is built from 15 residues. Trimming shortened V by 5 bases and J by 3 bases, and 17 bases separated the two germline ends. Germline V gene lookup returns CDR1 SGHNT and CDR2 YENEEA. CDR3: CASSRANRELYEQYV. CDR3 nucleotide sequence: TGTGCCAGCAGCAGGGCAAACAGGGAACTCTACGAGCAGTACGTC.

This clone was found once. The chain has TRBV6-2 or TRBV6-3 and TRBJ1-1, with D uncertain. Germline-derived CDR1 and CDR2 are MNHEY and SVGEGT. This CDR3 is 14 amino acids long. Trimming took off 0 bases at V and 1 base at J, with 6 bases between the two ends. CDR3 region: CASSYSMRNTEAFF. The CDR3 DNA follows: TGTGCCAGCAGTTACTCGATGAGGAACACTGAAGCTTTCTTT.

This clone was seen only once. The chain is built from TRBV5-1 and TRBJ2-5; 9 bases are a match to TRBD1. Germline CDR1 SGHRS, CDR2 YFSETQ. This CDR3 contains 15 residues. V lost 4 bases, J lost 5 bases, and 9 bases stayed unmatched. CDR3 in DNA: TGCGCCAGCAGCACAACAGGGGGCGTATTGGAGACCCAGTACTTC. This gives the protein CASSTTGGVLETQYF.

The chain combines TRBV19 with TRBJ1-1; 7 positions agree with TRBD1. CDR1 LNHDA and CDR2 SQIVND come from the germline V gene (reference sequence). This CDR3 is 17 amino acids long. With 2 bases clipped from V and 1 base from J, the junction kept 10 bases outside the gene matches. The CDR3 DNA reads TGTGCCAGTAGTATACCGAGAACAGGGGCCGAGAACACTGAAGCTTTCTTT. This gives the protein CASSIPRTGAENTEAFF.

The chain links TRBV6-7 to TRBJ2-5; D might be TRBD1 (7 bases). TRBV6-7 counts as an open reading frame of uncertain function. The CDR3 has 16 residues. V lost 2 bases to trimming and J lost 5 bases, with 18 bases between them. The CDR3 region is CASSYIAPQGGETQYF. Written as DNA, the CDR3 is TGTGCCAGCAGTTACATAGCCCCGCAGGGGGGCGAGACCCAGTACTTC.

In this sample, this clone turned up once. This chain links TRBV12-3 or TRBV12-4 with TRBJ2-3; a weak D match, TRBD2 (5 bases). The CDR3 runs 13 residues. Trimming left V 5 bases short and J 3 bases short, with 9 bases between. The CDR3 spells CASSLRRTDTQYF. The CDR3 DNA is TGTGCCAGCAGTCTGAGGAGGACAGATACGCAGTATTTT.

The CDR3 loop is CASSAGQALYGYTF. In nucleotides, the CDR3 is TGTGCCAGCAGCGCAGGACAGGCCCTATATGGCTACACCTTC. This rearrangement joins TRBV2 to TRBJ1-2; TRBD1 matches 7 bases. Germline V lookup: CDR1 SNHLY, CDR2 FYNNEI. Trimming removed 6 bases from V and 5 bases from J; junction bases left unmatched: 9. This CDR3 is 14 amino acids long.

This sequence joins TRBV19 and TRBJ2-1; 9 bases agree with TRBD2. The germline V gene has CDR1 LNHDA and CDR2 SQIVND (reference sequence). The CDR3 is 16 residues long. V gave up 6 bases and J gave up 0 bases; unmatched junction bases: 6. CDR3 region: CASRENSGGSYNEQFF. The CDR3 DNA reads as TGTGCCAGTAGGGAAAATAGCGGGGGCTCCTACAATGAGCAGTTCTTC.